The rows below give T cell receptor beta chains drawn from one sample of a study of blood T cell repertoires in COVID-19. Assay used: immunoSEQ multiplex PCR; TCRdb lists only in-frame clones, some missing. The data show fewer than 200,000 clones, with around 76% seen just once and 6.5% to 9.5% held by the top ten. The sample consisted of peripheral blood. The origin of the receptors is a woman aged 55-70 years with COVID-19, enrolled during active disease. CDR3s leave out the opening cysteine and the closing phenylalanine or tryptophan. The D gene is left open where the match is weak.

J: TRBJ1-5; V: TRBV28; D: TRBD1; CDR3: ASTYRGRNQPQH
J: TRBJ2-1; V: TRBV5-5; D: .; CDR3: ASTTGRGDEQF
J: TRBJ2-7; V: TRBV9; D: TRBD2; CDR3: ASSVAAGEYEQY
J: TRBJ2-4; V: TRBV11-2; D: TRBD2; CDR3: ASSLAKASGSSAKNIQY
J: TRBJ2-3; V: TRBV28; D: TRBD1; CDR3: ASSLPDRGLNTQY
J: TRBJ1-3; V: TRBV5-6; D: .; CDR3: ASSYPGAATGNTIY
J: TRBJ2-6; V: TRBV12-2; D: .; CDR3: ASRLAGLRQHPSGANVLT
J: TRBJ2-3; V: TRBV29-1; D: TRBD2; CDR3: SVDFRTSGELDTQY
J: TRBJ1-3; V: TRBV19; D: .; CDR3: ASSIQALSGNTIY
J: TRBJ1-5; V: TRBV2; D: .; CDR3: ASSAPGTSYSNQPQH
J: TRBJ2-1; V: TRBV7-2; D: TRBD2; CDR3: ASSMTSGAYNEQF
J: TRBJ1-2; V: TRBV5-1; D: .; CDR3: ASSLDRVGYGYT
J: TRBJ2-7; V: TRBV9; D: .; CDR3: ASSPINGGTDEQY
J: TRBJ1-1; V: TRBV18; D: .; CDR3: ASSPVAYRLNTEAF
J: TRBJ2-1; V: TRBV6-1; D: .; CDR3: ASSDSSSSKFL
J: TRBJ1-6; V: TRBV5-6; D: TRBD1; CDR3: ASSLQGVRSPLH
J: TRBJ1-6; V: TRBV5-4; D: .; CDR3: ASSLDGGDSPLH
J: TRBJ1-6; V: TRBV6-4; D: TRBD1; CDR3: ASSDSGTGKPLH